These 21 T cell receptor beta chains originate from one sample sequenced in a study of a mutant IDH1 vaccine in newly diagnosed glioma. Sequencing used immunoSEQ multiplex PCR; TCRdb keeps in-frame clones, though not all of them. Of roughly 50,000 clones in the sample, approximately 80% were seen once. Noted time point: week 5, during vaccination. Every vaccination contained 300 ug of the mutant IDH1 20-mer peptide and was paired with topical imiquimod. These receptors' targets are unknown. The sequenced sample was PBMCs, obtained from a glioma patient whose treatment included an IDH1 peptide vaccine. Receptors were obtained from a man younger than 45 with glioma.

J is TRBJ1-1 and V is TRBV7-6; perhaps TRBD1 as D (5 bases). The ends were cut back, 5 bases at V and 0 bases at J, with 16 bases in the middle. The CDR3 runs to 16 residues. The germline V gene has CDR1 SGHVS and CDR2 FNYEAQ. This CDR3 reads CASSREGYRMNTEAFF. In DNA, the CDR3 is TGTGCCAGCAGCCGTGAGGGGTATAGGATGAACACTGAAGCTTTCTTT.

The rearrangement links TRBV5-1 to TRBJ2-7; D gene unclear. CDR3 length: 12 residues. Germline loops: CDR1 SGHRS, CDR2 YFSETQ. Trimming took 2 bases from V and 3 from J, leaving 6 bases between them. The CDR3 spells CASSFEGYEQYF. In DNA, the CDR3 is TGCGCCAGCAGCTTTGAAGGCTACGAGCAGTACTTC.

This rearrangement joins TRBV6-6 to TRBJ2-3, with 9 bases aligning to TRBD2. V gave up 6 bases and J gave up 4 bases; unmatched junction bases: 8. The germline CDR1 and CDR2 sequences are MNHNY and SVGAGI (reference sequence). The CDR3 extends over 15 amino acids. This chain's CDR3 is CASSKAGGGADTQYF. Written as DNA, the CDR3 is TGTGCCAGCAGCAAAGCGGGGGGAGGTGCAGATACGCAGTATTTT.

The V and J genes are TRBV5-1 and TRBJ1-3; 7 bases are a match to TRBD1. This CDR3 comprises 17 residues. The V segment lost 1 base and the J segment 2 bases; nucleotides outside the gene matches: 9. CDR1 is SGHRS and CDR2 is YFSETQ in the germline V gene. CDR3 in DNA: TGCGCCAGCAGCTTGTCAGGGAGACAGGGAGCTGGAAACACCATATATTTT. Amino acid sequence: CASSLSGRQGAGNTIYF.

V and J are TRBV28 and TRBJ2-2; TRBD1 agrees at 10 bases. The CDR3 sequence is 15 residues long. Trimming cost V 8 bases and J 4 bases; bases outside gene matches: 7. Germline CDR1 is MDHEN and CDR2 is SYDVKM. CDR3 sequence: CASVSGQGGTGELFF. DNA of the CDR3: TGTGCCAGCGTTTCTGGACAGGGGGGCACCGGGGAGCTGTTTTTT. Filled out from reference TRBV28 and TRBJ2-2, the complete variable domain reads DVKVTQSSRYLVKRTGEKVFLECVQDMDHENMFWYRQDPGLGLRLIYFSYDVKMKEKGDIPEGYSVSREKKERFSLILESASTNQTSMYLCASVSGQGGTGELFFGEGSRLTVL.

This clone was picked up one time. The chain has TRBV27 and TRBJ2-7; D is uncertain. CDR1 and CDR2 (germline): MNHEY, SMNVEV (reference sequence). The V end was cut by 9 bases, the J end by 5 bases, with 20 bases between. CDR3 size: 14 residues. The CDR3: CASRGAPAQNEQYF. CDR3 DNA sequence: TGTGCCAGTCGTGGAGCCCCGGCTCAGAACGAGCAGTACTTC.

The V and J genes are TRBV7-2 and TRBJ1-4; D gene unclear. Germline loops: CDR1 SGHTA, CDR2 FQGNSA. There are 15 residues in the CDR3. V lost 4 bases and J lost 7, with 16 bases in between. The CDR3 region is CASSSDGAAFEKLFF. The CDR3 DNA sequence: TGTGCCAGCAGCTCGGACGGCGCTGCATTTGAAAAACTGTTTTTT.

The chain has TRBV28 and TRBJ1-3; unclear D gene. This CDR3 has 12 amino acids. V lost 5 bases, J lost 1 base, and 3 bases lay in between. CDR1 is MDHEN, CDR2 SYDVKM, per germline. The CDR3 sequence: CASSDSGNTIYF. CDR3 in DNA: TGTGCCAGCAGTGATTCTGGAAACACCATATATTTT.

The CDR3 region is CASKGQRKSLTNEKLFF. Here the CDR3 DNA reads TGTGCCAGCAAGGGGCAGCGGAAGAGTTTAACTAATGAAAAACTGTTTTTT. V gene TRBV2 combines with J gene TRBJ1-4, with a possible D match to TRBD1 (5 bases). The ends were cut back, 7 bases at V and 1 base at J, with 19 bases in the middle. The germline CDR1 and CDR2 sequences are SNHLY and FYNNEI. The CDR3 loop spans 17 amino acids.

The genes are TRBV28 and TRBJ1-2; TRBD1 aligns across 12 bases. From germline, CDR1 is MDHEN and CDR2 SYDVKM. The CDR3 totals 17 residues. Unmatched junction bases numbered 12, after V lost 4 bases and J lost 6 bases. The CDR3 protein is CASSWLGQGAGRDGYTF. The CDR3 nucleotides are TGTGCCAGCAGTTGGCTGGGACAGGGGGCGGGCCGGGATGGCTACACCTTC.

The chain carries TRBV19 and TRBJ1-1; 8 positions match TRBD1. Germline CDR1 and CDR2: LNHDA and SQIVND (reference sequence). This CDR3 comprises 15 residues. Trimming took 8 bases from V and 4 from J; bases not matched to a gene: 12. This chain's CDR3 is CASSSGGLLFTEAFF. CDR3 bases: TGTGCCAGTTCCTCAGGGGGCTTGTTGTTCACTGAAGCTTTCTTT. Using reference TRBV19 and TRBJ1-1 for the parts outside the CDR3, the full variable domain is DGGITQSPKYLFRKEGQNVTLSCEQNLNHDAMYWYRQDPGQGLRLIYYSQIVNDFQKGDIAEGYSVSREKKESFPLTVTSAQKNPTAFYLCASSSGGLLFTEAFFGQGTRLTVV.

The chain couples TRBV4-1 to TRBJ1-2, with 8 bases matching TRBD1. The germline gives CDR1 MGHRA, CDR2 YSYEKL. The CDR3 runs 14 residues. V shed 4 bases and J 7 bases; nucleotides not matched to a gene: 8. CDR3 protein: CASSLQGQASGYTF. CDR3 DNA sequence: TGCGCCAGCAGCCTTCAGGGACAGGCCTCTGGCTACACCTTC.

The chain combines TRBV5-1 with TRBJ2-3; the D is unclear. CDR3 length: 13 amino acids. The V and J ends lost 1 base and 6 bases respectively, with 9 bases between them. CDR1 and CDR2 (germline): SGHRS, YFSETQ. The chain's CDR3 is CASSLSNEDTQYF. The CDR3 nucleotides are TGCGCCAGCAGCTTGTCTAACGAGGATACGCAGTATTTT.

The rearrangement uses TRBV14 and TRBJ2-7; D not certain. Germline CDR1 SGHDN, CDR2 FVKESK. V was cut by 4 bases and J by 1 base, with 11 bases left in between. The CDR3 has 14 amino acids. This CDR3 reads CASSRDPPSYEQYF. DNA of the CDR3: TGTGCCAGCAGCCGCGACCCACCTTCCTACGAGCAGTACTTC.

This clone appeared a few times. Other DNA variants within this sample encode the same CDR3. The rearrangement links TRBV30 to TRBJ1-3; D is undetermined. V shed 0 bases and J shed 1 base, with 4 bases lying between them. Germline CDR1 and CDR2: GTSNPN and SVGIG (reference sequence). There are 13 residues in the CDR3. The CDR3 loop is CAWSVGSGNTIYF. The CDR3 DNA reads as TGTGCCTGGAGTGTTGGGTCTGGAAACACCATATATTTT.

The chain combines TRBV5-1 with TRBJ1-1; 8 bases match TRBD1. Germline loops: CDR1 SGHRS, CDR2 YFSETQ. The CDR3 is made up of 19 amino acids. Trimming took 4 bases from V and 0 from J; bases not matched to a gene: 17. In nucleotides, the CDR3 is TGCGCCAGCAGCACCTCCTTCCGGGACAGGCTAGGGCTGAACACTGAAGCTTTCTTT. Residues: CASSTSFRDRLGLNTEAFF.

In this sample, this clone turned up a few times. This chain joins TRBV12-5 and TRBJ1-1, with D possibly matching TRBD1 (6 bases). Looked up from germline, CDR1 is LGHNT and CDR2 is FRNRAP. The ends were cut back, 2 bases at V and 5 bases at J, with 9 bases in the middle. The CDR3 spans 13 residues. CDR3 protein: CASGLRGQTEAFF. In DNA, the CDR3 is TGTGCTAGTGGTTTGAGGGGACAAACTGAAGCTTTCTTT.

This clone was recorded a few times. This chain joins TRBV2 and TRBJ1-1; 8 nucleotides agree with TRBD1. Germline-derived CDR1 and CDR2 are SNHLY and FYNNEI. The V and J ends lost 6 bases and 2 bases, in that order; junction bases with no gene match: 5. The CDR3 contains 14 residues. CDR3 DNA: TGTGCCAGCAGAACACAGGGGGTTAACACTGAAGCTTTCTTT. Residues: CASRTQGVNTEAFF.

The chain is built from TRBV5-1 and TRBJ2-1; 13 bases agree with TRBD2. J gave up 9 bases and V 3 bases, and 6 bases lay outside the gene matches. Germline V gene data show CDR1 as SGHRS and CDR2 as YFSETQ. CDR3 length: 15 residues. The CDR3 spells CASSSTSGGASEQFF. The CDR3 nucleotides read TGCGCCAGCAGCTCTACTAGCGGGGGGGCCAGTGAGCAGTTCTTC.

This rearrangement joins TRBV10-2 to TRBJ2-3, with a weak D call TRBD1 (5 bases). The CDR3 is 14 amino acids. The germline V gene encodes CDR1 WSHSY and CDR2 SAAADI. V dropped 4 bases and J dropped 4 bases, with 12 bases sitting between them. CDR3 residues: CASSVQDTSDTQYF. The CDR3 DNA follows: TGCGCCAGCAGTGTTCAGGACACCTCAGATACGCAGTATTTT.

The rearrangement links TRBV2 to TRBJ2-5; a possible D gene is TRBD2 (6 bases). The CDR3 is 13 residues long. CDR1 SNHLY and CDR2 FYNNEI come from the germline V gene. The V end lost 6 bases, the J end lost 1 base, and 9 bases lay between the germline ends. The CDR3 DNA is TGTGCCAGCAGGGGGGGAATCCAAGAGACCCAGTACTTC. It encodes CASRGGIQETQYF.